What follows describes a single T cell receptor (beta chain). What antigen it recognizes has not been identified. The data were taken from a study of T cells expressing NK-cell markers (TCRdb year 2020). About the study as a whole: Fewer than ten donors provided sorted CD3+CD56+NKG2C+, CD3+CD56+NKG2C- and CD3+CD56-NKG2C+ T-cell subsets, whose TCR beta-chain repertoires were profiled. Among the eight sequenced donors, only one was HCMV-seronegative, while the other seven were HCMV-seropositive. All eight donors whose samples were sequenced were randomly selected healthy volunteers, three of them men and five women. Illumina HiSeq 2000/2500, MiSeq or NextSeq was used to sequence libraries as 2 x 150 bp reads.

HCMV-specific IgG was detected in serum with a commercial ELISA kit to determine HCMV serostatus. Peripheral blood mononuclear cells were isolated from blood by Ficoll density gradient centrifugation. For sequencing, an Illumina HiSeq 2000 was employed. TCR beta cDNA libraries were made by 5'RACE template switching that added a universal primer site and unique molecular identifiers. Priming for cDNA synthesis came from the TCR beta constant segment, and two successive PCR amplification steps followed. Processing in the source paper ran as follows. Reads were demultiplexed and grouped by UMI with MIGEC, and clonotypes were assembled and quantified with MiTCR. Only TCR cDNA sequences supported by at least two reads were kept to exclude erroneous sequences. Downstream repertoire analysis used the tcR package, and clonotypes were matched across fractions by CDR3 nucleotide sequence plus V segment. VDJmatch was used to annotate antigen specificity against VDJdb, with one amino acid substitution allowed in CDR3. Each entry corresponds to one CDR3 protein sequence from reads that TCRdb reprocessed, and DNA is not given. None of the V and J calls come from the authors' own analysis; TCRdb made them. The sample table holds roughly 420,000 distinct CDR3 sequences. The ten largest clonotypes hold less than 7.5% of the sample.

What the research found in general, with its limitations: Whether the expanded NKG2C-expressing T cell clones were specific for HCMV antigens was left unclear. Those dominant clonotypes were again the most abundant among CD3+CD56-NKG2C+ cells in a handful of donors, at roughly 25-60.1%. In six donors, the dominant CD3+CD56+NKG2C+ clonotypes ranked among the top 10 CD8+ clonotypes, making up 1.0-7.0% of CD8+ T cells.

The germline V gene sets CDR1 to SGHVS and CDR2 to FNYEAQ. From the cysteine through the phenylalanine, the CDR3 covers 17 amino acids. No DNA is recorded. The specimen was blood T cells: a sorted CD56 or NKG2C T cell subset, CD4+ or CD8+ T cells, or bulk PBMC T cells (not recorded which). The rearrangement combines TRBV7-6 with TRBJ1-5; as DNA is missing, the TRBD1 call by TCRdb cannot be tested. The origin of this receptor is a woman aged 18 to 69 in good health. The CDR3 corresponds to CASSLGQGRYSNQPQHF.